This T cell receptor (beta chain) derives from a study of T cells in Graves' hyperthyroidism and ophthalmopathy. Looking at the study overall: Before treatment of any kind, peripheral blood was taken at initial diagnosis.

General study results and limits: Blood also contained most expanded thyroid clonotypes above 0.001. From stable hyperthyroidism, ophthalmopathy was set apart by a 13 V-J model.

TCR beta CDR3 regions were amplified from RNA transcripts. The study used the HTBI primer set for a first-round RT-PCR of the TCR CDR3. TCRdb re-called the multiplex PCR reads with MiXCR, one entry per CDR3 protein. The profile shows about 640,000 distinct CDR3 sequences, around 21% of them singletons. Each person with ophthalmopathy scored at least 3 on the Clinical Activity Score, reached NOSPECS grade 4 or higher, and had been ill under 3 months. V gave up 5 bases and J gave up 6 bases, with 21 bases separating them. Germline values: CDR1 SGHTA, CDR2 FQGTGA. This CDR3 region has 16 residues. In the case of this clonotype: Its antigen is currently unknown.

The gene calls are TRBV7-3 and TRBJ2-3; the D gene is possibly TRBD2 (5 bases). The receptor's source is a man aged 30 to 39 with Graves' ophthalmopathy. The sequencing sample was made of blood. The CDR3 DNA follows: TGTGCCAGCAGCCCACTTCCCATAGGAGGTTTGGATACGCAGTATTTT. Amino acid sequence: CASSPLPIGGLDTQYF.